This T cell receptor beta chain was obtained from a study of OX40 agonist ivuxolimab in advanced cancers. Regarding the study as a whole: CD8+ T cells showed, on average, more clonal expansion than CD4+ cells.

Using immunoSEQ multiplex PCR, the repertoire was profiled, and TCRdb retains in-frame clones only, with some absent. The top ten clones hold 29% of a sample with about 22,000 clones, 86% of them seen once. Trimming shortened V by 1 base and J by 5 bases, and 14 bases separated the two germline ends. The CDR3 has 16 residues. From germline, CDR1 is MGHRA and CDR2 YSYEKL. Concerning this clone itself: Its antigen is still unknown.

V gene TRBV4-1 combines with J gene TRBJ2-2; tentatively, D is TRBD1 (5 bases). The TCR originated in an adult with an advanced solid tumor such as melanoma, head and neck, liver or kidney cancer. The sequencing used CD4+ or CD8+ T cells sorted from blood, collected in a trial of the OX40 agonist ivuxolimab. Here the CDR3 DNA reads TGCGCCAGCAGCCAAGGTGGACATCCCCTAACCGGGGAGCTGTTTTTT. It yields the protein CASSQGGHPLTGELFF.